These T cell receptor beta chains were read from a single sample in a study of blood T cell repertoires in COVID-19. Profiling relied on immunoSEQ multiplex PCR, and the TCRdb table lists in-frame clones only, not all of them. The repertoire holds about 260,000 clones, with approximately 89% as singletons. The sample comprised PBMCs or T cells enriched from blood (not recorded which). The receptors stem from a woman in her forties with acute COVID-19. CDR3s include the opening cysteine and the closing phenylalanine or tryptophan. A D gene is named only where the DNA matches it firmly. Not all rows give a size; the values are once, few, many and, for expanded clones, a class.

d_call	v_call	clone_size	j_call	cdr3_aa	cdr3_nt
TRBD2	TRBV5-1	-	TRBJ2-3	CASIGLAGGADTQYF	TGCGCCAGCATCGGGCTAGCGGGAGGCGCAGATACGCAGTATTTT
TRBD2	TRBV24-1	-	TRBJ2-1	CATSDPGTSAINSYNEQFF	TGTGCCACCAGTGATCCCGGGACTAGCGCAATAAACTCCTACAATGAGCAGTTCTTC
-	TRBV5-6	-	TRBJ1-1	CASSLRQDTEAFF	TGTGCCAGCAGCTTAAGGCAGGATACTGAAGCTTTCTTT
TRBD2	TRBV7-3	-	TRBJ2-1	CASSSGLANYNEQFF	TGTGCCAGCAGCTCTGGACTAGCGAACTACAATGAGCAGTTCTTC
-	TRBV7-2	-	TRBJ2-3	CASSADRQADTQYF	TGTGCCAGCAGCGCAGACCGTCAGGCGGATACGCAGTATTTT
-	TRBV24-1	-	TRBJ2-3	CATSDTVADTQYF	TGTGCCACCAGTGATACGGTGGCAGATACGCAGTATTTT
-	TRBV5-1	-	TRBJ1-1	CASKPPESSEAFF	TGCGCCAGCAAGCCACCTGAGTCCTCTGAAGCTTTCTTT
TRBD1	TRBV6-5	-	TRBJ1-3	CATRQGAIVGNTIYF	TGTGCCACCCGACAGGGGGCCATCGTTGGAAACACCATATATTTT
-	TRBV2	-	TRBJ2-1	CASSKLGSYNEQFF	TGTGCCAGCAGTAAGTTGGGCAGCTACAATGAGCAGTTCTTC
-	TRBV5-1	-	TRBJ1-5	CASSPSGVQDQHF	TGCGCCAGCAGCCCCTCCGGCGTCCAGGACCAGCATTTT
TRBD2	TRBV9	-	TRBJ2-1	CASSVWRSSGSNEQFF	TGTGCCAGCAGCGTGTGGCGGTCTAGCGGGAGCAATGAGCAGTTCTTC
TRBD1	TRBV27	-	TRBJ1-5	CASSLGTGNQPQHF	TGTGCCAGCAGTCTCGGGACAGGGAATCAGCCCCAGCATTTT
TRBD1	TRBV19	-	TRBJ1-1	CASGPQGAPEAFF	TGTGCCAGTGGCCCACAGGGGGCCCCTGAAGCTTTCTTT
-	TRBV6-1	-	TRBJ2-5	CASSEIQLGTQYF	TGTGCCAGCAGTGAAATCCAACTAGGGACCCAGTACTTC
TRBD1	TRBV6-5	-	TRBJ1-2	CASSYSGTGLGYTF	TGTGCCAGCAGTTACTCGGGGACAGGGCTTGGCTACACCTTC
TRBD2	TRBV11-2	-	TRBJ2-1	CASSTKSIRTSGRAGEQFF	TGTGCCAGCAGCACTAAATCCATTCGGACTAGCGGGAGGGCCGGTGAGCAGTTCTTC
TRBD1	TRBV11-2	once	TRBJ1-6	CASSWIGQGAHSPLHF	TGTGCCAGCAGCTGGATCGGACAGGGTGCGCATTCACCCCTCCACTTT
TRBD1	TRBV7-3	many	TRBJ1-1	CASSTGTGEGTEAFF	TGTGCCAGCAGCACGGGGACAGGGGAAGGGACTGAAGCTTTCTTT
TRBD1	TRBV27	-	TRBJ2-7	CASSSPGQLFSEQYF	TGTGCCAGCAGTTCCCCGGGACAGCTTTTTAGCGAGCAGTACTTC
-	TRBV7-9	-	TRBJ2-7	CASTRGTYEQYF	TGTGCCAGCACCCGAGGGACCTACGAGCAGTACTTC